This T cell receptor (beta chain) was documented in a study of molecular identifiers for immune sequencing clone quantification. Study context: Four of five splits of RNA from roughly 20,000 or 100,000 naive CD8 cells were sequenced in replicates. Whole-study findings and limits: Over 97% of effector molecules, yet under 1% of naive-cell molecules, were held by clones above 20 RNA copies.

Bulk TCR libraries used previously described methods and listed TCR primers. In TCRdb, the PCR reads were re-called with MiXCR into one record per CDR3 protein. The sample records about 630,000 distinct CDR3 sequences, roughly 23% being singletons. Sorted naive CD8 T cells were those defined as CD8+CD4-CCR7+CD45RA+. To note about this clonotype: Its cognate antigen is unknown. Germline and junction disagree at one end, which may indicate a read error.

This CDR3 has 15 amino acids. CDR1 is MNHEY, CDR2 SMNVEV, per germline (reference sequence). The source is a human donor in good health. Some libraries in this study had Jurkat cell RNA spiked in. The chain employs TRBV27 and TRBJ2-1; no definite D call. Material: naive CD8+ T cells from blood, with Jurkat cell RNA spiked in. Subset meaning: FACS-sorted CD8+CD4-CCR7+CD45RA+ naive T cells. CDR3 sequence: CAGSPQWAPDNEQFF. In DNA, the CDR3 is TGTGCCGGCAGTCCCCAATGGGCCCCCGACAATGAGCAGTTCTTC.